The 2 T cell receptor beta chains below were found in one sample sequenced in a study of OX40 agonist ivuxolimab in advanced cancers. The library was built by means of the immunoSEQ multiplex PCR assay. What TCRdb holds here is the immuneACCESS table cut down to in-frame rearrangements. Part of the clones is not present; checked against another copy, under half of the missing clones reflect an unresolved V gene, and the others are unexplained. Counted in this sample were about 48,000 clones; approximately 90% of them appeared once. The top ten constitute more than 45% of the sample. Source: CD4+ or CD8+ T cells sorted from blood, taken in a trial of the OX40 agonist ivuxolimab. Receptor source: an adult with an advanced solid tumor such as melanoma, head and neck, liver or kidney cancer.

The CDR3 loop is CASSPGTHSYEQYF. Here the CDR3 DNA reads TGTGCCAGCAGCCCCGGGACCCACTCCTACGAGCAGTACTTC. The J gene is TRBJ2-7, the V gene TRBV5-5; D possibly uses TRBD1 or TRBD2 (5 bases each). Trimming removed 4 bases from V and 0 bases from J, with 11 bases in between. Germline CDR1 and CDR2: SGHKS and YYEKEE (reference sequence). The CDR3 loop spans 14 amino acids.

This clone has only one observation. This chain links TRBV4-3 with TRBJ1-6; possibly TRBD1 for D (6 bases). The V end was cut by 4 bases, the J end by 5 bases, with 15 bases between. Germline V lookup: CDR1 LGHNA, CDR2 YSLEER. This CDR3 has 16 residues. CDR3: CASSPDWRGNNSPLHF. The CDR3 nucleotides are TGCGCCAGCAGCCCGGATTGGAGGGGGAATAATTCACCCCTCCACTTT.